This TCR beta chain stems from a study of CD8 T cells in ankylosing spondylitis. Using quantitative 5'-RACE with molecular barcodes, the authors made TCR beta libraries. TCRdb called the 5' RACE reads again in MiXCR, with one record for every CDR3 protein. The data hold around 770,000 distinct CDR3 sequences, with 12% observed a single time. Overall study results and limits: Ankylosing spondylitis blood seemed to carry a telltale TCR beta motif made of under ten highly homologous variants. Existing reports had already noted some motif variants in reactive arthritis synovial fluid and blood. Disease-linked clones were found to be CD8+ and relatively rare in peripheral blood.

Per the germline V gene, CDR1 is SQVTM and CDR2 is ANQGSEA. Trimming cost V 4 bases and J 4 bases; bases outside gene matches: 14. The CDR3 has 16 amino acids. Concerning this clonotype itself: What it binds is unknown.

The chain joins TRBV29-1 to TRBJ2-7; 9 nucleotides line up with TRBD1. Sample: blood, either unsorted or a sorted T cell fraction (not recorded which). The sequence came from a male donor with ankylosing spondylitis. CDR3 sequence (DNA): TGCAGCGTTGCCGGAGGGACAGGGCTTAACCGATACGAGCAGTACTTC. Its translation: CSVAGGTGLNRYEQYF.